The rows below give T cell receptor beta chains drawn from one sample of a study of glioma-infiltrating T cells. A single record per CDR3 protein comes from TCRdb applying MiXCR to the multiplex PCR reads. The data hold around 140,000 distinct CDR3 sequences, with 35% to 50% observed a single time. Sequencing was performed on glioma tissue, nonneoplastic brain tissue, or PBMCs (not recorded which). The receptors were sampled from a human donor with low-grade glioma or glioblastoma, undergoing nonglioma brain surgery, or in good health (not recorded which). The CDR3 runs from the conserved cysteine through the conserved F or W. The order of the fields is clone size, CDR3 length, D gene, J gene, V gene, CDR3 DNA, CDR3 protein. The D gene is left open where the match is weak. The size field is filled for only some rows; it gives once, few, many or a size class.

size: few; length: 13; D: TRBD1; J: TRBJ2-7; V: TRBV25-1; DNA: TGTGCCAGCAGTGAATCAGACAGGGTAGAGCAGTACTTC; CDR3: CASSESDRVEQYF
size: few; length: 14; D: NA; J: TRBJ1-1; V: TRBV7-2; DNA: TGTGCCAGCAGCCCTAACCCAGGGAACACTGAAGCTTTCTTT; CDR3: CASSPNPGNTEAFF
size: few; length: 13; D: TRBD1; J: TRBJ1-1; V: TRBV12-3/TRBV12-4; DNA: TGTGCCAGCAGTTTGAGGGACAGTATCGCCAAGGTCTTT; CDR3: CASSLRDSIAKVF
size: NA; length: 12; D: NA; J: TRBJ2-7; V: TRBV28; DNA: TGTGCCTCCCATGGGGCCTACTACGAGCAGTACTTC; CDR3: CASHGAYYEQYF
size: many; length: 15; D: NA; J: TRBJ2-7; V: TRBV4-2; DNA: TGTGCCAGCAGCCAAGATTCCCGCAGGACCTACGAGCAGTACTTC; CDR3: CASSQDSRRTYEQYF
size: few; length: 14; D: NA; J: TRBJ1-6; V: TRBV28; DNA: TGTGCCAGCACTCCGAGCAGGGGAAATTCACCCCTCCACTTT; CDR3: CASTPSRGNSPLHF
size: NA; length: 14; D: NA; J: TRBJ2-2; V: TRBV2; DNA: TGTGCCAGCTCCATAACAGGGTACACCGGGGAGCTGTTTTTT; CDR3: CASSITGYTGELFF
size: NA; length: 17; D: TRBD2; J: TRBJ2-2; V: TRBV6-1; DNA: TGTGCCAGCACTCCAATGGGCGGGAGAGGAAACACCGGGGAGCTGTTTTTT; CDR3: CASTPMGGRGNTGELFF
size: few; length: 13; D: NA; J: TRBJ2-7; V: TRBV20-1; DNA: TGCAGTGCTATAGATTCCAGGGTCGGTGAGCAGTACTTC; CDR3: CSAIDSRVGEQYF
size: NA; length: 15; D: TRBD2; J: TRBJ2-3; V: TRBV6-6; DNA: TGTGCCAGCAGTTACTCGAAACTAGCGGGAGATACGCAGTATTTT; CDR3: CASSYSKLAGDTQYF
size: few; length: 11; D: NA; J: TRBJ2-3; V: TRBV20-1; DNA: TGCAGTGCTCTCTCTAGCCGTACGCAGTATTTT; CDR3: CSALSSRTQYF
size: NA; length: 11; D: NA; J: TRBJ1-2; V: TRBV25-1; DNA: TGTGCCAGCAGAAAGAACTATGGCTACACCTTC; CDR3: CASRKNYGYTF
size: few; length: 15; D: NA; J: TRBJ2-7; V: TRBV7-9; DNA: TGTGCCAGCAGCTTAGCGCAGATTTTCTCCTACGAGCAGTACTTC; CDR3: CASSLAQIFSYEQYF
size: NA; length: 17; D: TRBD2; J: TRBJ2-3; V: TRBV6-2/TRBV6-3; DNA: TGTGCCAGCAGTTACGGGACTAGCGGGAGGTTGCCAGATACGCAGTATTTT; CDR3: CASSYGTSGRLPDTQYF
size: few; length: 12; D: NA; J: TRBJ2-1; V: TRBV7-9; DNA: TGTGCCAGCAGCCCAACCCACAATGAGCAGTTCTTC; CDR3: CASSPTHNEQFF
size: NA; length: 13; D: NA; J: TRBJ2-3; V: TRBV7-9; DNA: TGTGCCAGCAGCCTGGGTTACACAGATACGCAGTATTTT; CDR3: CASSLGYTDTQYF
size: once; length: 11; D: NA; J: TRBJ1-1; V: TRBV28; DNA: TGTGCCAGCCTGCGGAACACTGAAGCTTTCTTT; CDR3: CASLRNTEAFF
size: NA; length: 13; D: NA; J: TRBJ2-3; V: TRBV27; DNA: TGTGCCAGCAGTTCCCGGAGCAGTTATACGCAGTATTTT; CDR3: CASSSRSSYTQYF
size: NA; length: 14; D: NA; J: TRBJ2-3; V: TRBV7-2; DNA: TGTGCCCGCAGCTTAGGGGACGGCACAGATACGCAGTATTTT; CDR3: CARSLGDGTDTQYF
size: NA; length: 13; D: TRBD1; J: TRBJ1-5; V: TRBV6-1; DNA: TGTGCCAGCAGTCGACAGGGGGCTCAGCCCCAGCATTTT; CDR3: CASSRQGAQPQHF
size: NA; length: 13; D: NA; J: TRBJ1-1; V: TRBV7-9; DNA: TGTGCCAGCATCCCCCAGGGGCGAACTGAAGCTTTCTTT; CDR3: CASIPQGRTEAFF
size: NA; length: 13; D: NA; J: TRBJ1-1; V: TRBV4-1; DNA: TGCGCCAGCAGTCCTCAGGAGGGGACTGAAGCTTTCTTT; CDR3: CASSPQEGTEAFF
size: NA; length: 14; D: NA; J: TRBJ1-2; V: TRBV7-2; DNA: TGTGCCAGCAGCCTTCCGGGCGGTGGCTATGGCTACACCTTC; CDR3: CASSLPGGGYGYTF